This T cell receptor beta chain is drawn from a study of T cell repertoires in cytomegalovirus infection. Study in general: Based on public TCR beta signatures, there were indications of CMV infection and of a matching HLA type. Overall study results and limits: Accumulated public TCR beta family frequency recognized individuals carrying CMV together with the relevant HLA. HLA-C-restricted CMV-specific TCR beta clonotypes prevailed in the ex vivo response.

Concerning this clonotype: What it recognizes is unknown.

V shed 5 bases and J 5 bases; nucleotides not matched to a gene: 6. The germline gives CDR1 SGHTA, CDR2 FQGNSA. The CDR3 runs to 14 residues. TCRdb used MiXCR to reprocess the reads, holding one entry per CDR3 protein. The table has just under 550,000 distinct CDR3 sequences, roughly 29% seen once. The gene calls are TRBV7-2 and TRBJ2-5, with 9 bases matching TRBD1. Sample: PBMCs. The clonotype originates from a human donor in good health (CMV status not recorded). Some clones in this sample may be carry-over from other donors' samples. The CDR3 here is CASSIDRGMETQYF. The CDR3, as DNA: TGTGCCAGCAGCATAGACAGGGGGATGGAGACCCAGTACTTC.